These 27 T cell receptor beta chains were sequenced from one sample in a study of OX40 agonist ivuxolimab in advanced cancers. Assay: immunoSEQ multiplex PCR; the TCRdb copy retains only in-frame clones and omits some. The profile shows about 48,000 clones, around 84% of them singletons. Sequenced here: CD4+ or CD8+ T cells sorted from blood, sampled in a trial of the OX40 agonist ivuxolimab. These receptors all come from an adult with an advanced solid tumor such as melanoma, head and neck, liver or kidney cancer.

CDR3 amino acids: CASSVEGGGDTQYF. The CDR3 DNA reads as TGTGCCAGCAGCGTAGAAGGAGGGGGGGATACGCAGTATTTT. This chain uses TRBV9 with TRBJ2-3; possibly TRBD1 or TRBD2 for D (6 bases each). The V and J ends lost 0 bases and 6 bases respectively, with 11 bases between them. CDR1 SGDLS and CDR2 YYNGEE come from the germline V gene. The CDR3 extends over 14 amino acids. Full variable domain (rest looked up from reference TRBV9 and TRBJ2-3): DSGVTQTPKHLITATGQRVTLRCSPRSGDLSVYWYQQSLDQGLQFLIQYYNGEERAKGNILERFSAQQFPDLHSELNLSSLELGDSALYFCASSVEGGGDTQYFGPGTRLTVL.

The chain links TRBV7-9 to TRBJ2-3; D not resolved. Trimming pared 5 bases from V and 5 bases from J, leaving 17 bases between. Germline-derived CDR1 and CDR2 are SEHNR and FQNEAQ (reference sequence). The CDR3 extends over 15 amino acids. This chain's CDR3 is CASSPRVALKDTQYF. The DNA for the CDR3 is TGTGCCAGCAGCCCAAGGGTAGCCCTAAAAGATACGCAGTATTTT.

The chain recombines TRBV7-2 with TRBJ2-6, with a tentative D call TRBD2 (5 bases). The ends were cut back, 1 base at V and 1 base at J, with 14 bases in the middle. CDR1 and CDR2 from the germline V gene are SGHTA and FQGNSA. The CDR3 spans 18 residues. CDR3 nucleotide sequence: TGTGCCAGCAGCTTAGGTGGAGGCCGAGGGTCTGGGGCCAACGTCCTGACTTTC. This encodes CASSLGGGRGSGANVLTF.

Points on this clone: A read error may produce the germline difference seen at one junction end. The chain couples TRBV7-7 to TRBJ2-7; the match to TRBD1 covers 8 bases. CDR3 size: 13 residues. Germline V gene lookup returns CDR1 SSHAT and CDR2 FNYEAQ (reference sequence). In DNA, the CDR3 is TGTGCTAGCAGCTACGACAGGGGTTACGAGCAGTACTTC. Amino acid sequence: CASSYDRGYEQYF. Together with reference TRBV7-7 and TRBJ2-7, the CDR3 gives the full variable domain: GAGVSQSPRYKVTKRGQDVTLRCDPISSHATLYWYQQALGQGPEFLTYFNYEAQPDKSGLPSDRFSAERPEGSISTLTIQRTEQRDSAMYRCASSYDRGYEQYFGPGTRLTVT.

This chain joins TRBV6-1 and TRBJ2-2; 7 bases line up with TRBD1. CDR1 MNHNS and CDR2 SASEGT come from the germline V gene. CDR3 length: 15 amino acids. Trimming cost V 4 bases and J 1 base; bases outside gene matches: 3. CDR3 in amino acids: CASSGGQLNTGELFF. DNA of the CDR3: TGTGCCAGCAGTGGGGGACAGTTGAACACCGGGGAGCTGTTTTTT.

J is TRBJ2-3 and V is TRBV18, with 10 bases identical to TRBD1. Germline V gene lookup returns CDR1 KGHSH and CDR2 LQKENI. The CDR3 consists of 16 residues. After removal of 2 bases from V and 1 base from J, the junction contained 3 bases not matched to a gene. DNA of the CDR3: TGTGCCAGCTCACCAGGCGGGACAGGGGGCACAGATACGCAGTATTTT. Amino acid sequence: CASSPGGTGGTDTQYF.

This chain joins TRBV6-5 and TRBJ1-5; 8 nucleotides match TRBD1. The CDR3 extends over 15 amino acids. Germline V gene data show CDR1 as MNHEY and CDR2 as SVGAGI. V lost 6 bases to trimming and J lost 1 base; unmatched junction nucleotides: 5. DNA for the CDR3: TGTGCCAGCAGCCTAACAGGGGGAAGCAATCAGCCCCAGCATTTT. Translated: CASSLTGGSNQPQHF.

CDR3 DNA: TGCGCCAGCAGCTTGGTCGCAGGGGGAGGCTATGGCTACACCTTC. Protein sequence: CASSLVAGGGYGYTF. This sequence joins TRBV5-1 and TRBJ1-2; 7 nucleotides agree with TRBD1. The length of the CDR3 is 15 residues. Germline values: CDR1 SGHRS, CDR2 YFSETQ. J was trimmed by 4 bases and V by 0 bases; bases with no gene match: 6.

CDR3 bases: TGTGCCAGCAGGGAAAGGATGGCAAATTCACCCCTCCACTTT. Its protein is CASRERMANSPLHF. J is TRBJ1-6 and V is TRBV5-4; D gene unclear. This CDR3 region has 14 residues. Germline assignment: CDR1 SGHNT and CDR2 YYREEE (reference sequence). V was trimmed by 5 bases and J by 7 bases, leaving 13 bases between them.

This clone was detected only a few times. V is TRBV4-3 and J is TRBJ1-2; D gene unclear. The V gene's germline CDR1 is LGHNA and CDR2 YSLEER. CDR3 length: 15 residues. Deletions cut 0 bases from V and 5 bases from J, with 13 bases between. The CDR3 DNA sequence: TGCGCCAGCAGCCAAGATCTGGTCAGCTTATATGGCTACACCTTC. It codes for CASSQDLVSLYGYTF.

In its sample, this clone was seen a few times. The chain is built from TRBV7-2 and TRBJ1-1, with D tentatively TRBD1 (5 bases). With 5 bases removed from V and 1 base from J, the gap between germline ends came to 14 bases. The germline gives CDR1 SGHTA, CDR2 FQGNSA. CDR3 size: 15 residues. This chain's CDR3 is CASSPTSGQNTEAFF. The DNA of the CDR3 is TGTGCCAGCAGCCCCACCTCCGGACAGAACACTGAAGCTTTCTTT.

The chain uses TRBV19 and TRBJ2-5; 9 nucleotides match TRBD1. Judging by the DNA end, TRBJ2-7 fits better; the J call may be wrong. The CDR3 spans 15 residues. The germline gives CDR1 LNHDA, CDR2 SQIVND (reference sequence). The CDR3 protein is CASSISGTGSYEQYF. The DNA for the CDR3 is TGTGCCAGTAGTATATCCGGGACAGGGTCGTACGAGCAGTACTTC.

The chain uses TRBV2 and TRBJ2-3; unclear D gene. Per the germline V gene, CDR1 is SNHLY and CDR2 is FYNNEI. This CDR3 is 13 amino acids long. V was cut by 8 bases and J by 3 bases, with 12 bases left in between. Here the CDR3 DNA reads TGTGCCAGCCCGAACCGTCTAACAGATACGCAGTATTTT. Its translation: CASPNRLTDTQYF.

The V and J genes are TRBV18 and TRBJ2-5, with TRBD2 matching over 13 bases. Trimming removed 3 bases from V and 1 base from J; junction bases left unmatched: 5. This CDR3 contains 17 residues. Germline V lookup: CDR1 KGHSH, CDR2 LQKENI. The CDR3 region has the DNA TGTGCCAGCTCACCTCTCGGACTAGCGGGGGTCCAAGAGACCCAGTACTTC. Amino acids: CASSPLGLAGVQETQYF.

CDR3 region: CASSPPEGLTQYF. In nucleotides, the CDR3 is TGTGCCAGCTCACCACCGGAGGGATTGACCCAGTACTTC. This chain links TRBV18 with TRBJ2-5, with D possibly TRBD2 on 6 matching bases. Trimming pared 0 bases from V and 7 bases from J, leaving 9 bases between. This CDR3 region has 13 residues. Per the germline V gene, CDR1 is KGHSH and CDR2 is LQKENI.

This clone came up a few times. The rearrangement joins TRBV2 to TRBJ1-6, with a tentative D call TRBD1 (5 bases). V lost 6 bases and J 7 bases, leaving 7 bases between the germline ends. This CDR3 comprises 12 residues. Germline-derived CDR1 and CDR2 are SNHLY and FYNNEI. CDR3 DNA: TGTGCCAGCAGACGACAGAATTCACCCCTCCACTTT. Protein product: CASRRQNSPLHF.

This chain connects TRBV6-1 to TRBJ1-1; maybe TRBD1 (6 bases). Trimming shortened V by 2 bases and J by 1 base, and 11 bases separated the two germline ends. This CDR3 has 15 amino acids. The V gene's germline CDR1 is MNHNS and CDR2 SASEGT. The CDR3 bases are TGTGCCAGCAGTGAACGAGAGGGGGGGAACACTGAAGCTTTCTTT. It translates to CASSEREGGNTEAFF.

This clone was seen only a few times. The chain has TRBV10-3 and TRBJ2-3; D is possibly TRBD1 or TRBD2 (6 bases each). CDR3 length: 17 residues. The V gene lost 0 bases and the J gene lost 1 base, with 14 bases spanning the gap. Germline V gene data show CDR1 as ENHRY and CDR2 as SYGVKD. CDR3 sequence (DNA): TGTGCCATCAGTGAGTCGAAAGGGGGGTGGGGCACAGATACGCAGTATTTT. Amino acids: CAISESKGGWGTDTQYF.

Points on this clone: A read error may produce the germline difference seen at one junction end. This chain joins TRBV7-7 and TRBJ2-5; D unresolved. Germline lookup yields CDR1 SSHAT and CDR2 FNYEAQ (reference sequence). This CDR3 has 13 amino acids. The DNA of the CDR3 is TGTGCTAGCAGCTTAGCCGGCGGAGAGACCCAGTACTTC. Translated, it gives CASSLAGGETQYF. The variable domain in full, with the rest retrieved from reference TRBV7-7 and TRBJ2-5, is GAGVSQSPRYKVTKRGQDVTLRCDPISSHATLYWYQQALGQGPEFLTYFNYEAQPDKSGLPSDRFSAERPEGSISTLTIQRTEQRDSAMYRCASSLAGGETQYFGPGTRLLVL.

The CDR3 nucleotides are TGTGCCAGCTCGCCGCGAAAGGCAGAGACCGGGGAGCTGTTTTTT. The encoded protein is CASSPRKAETGELFF. The J gene is TRBJ2-2, the V gene TRBV18; D is undetermined. CDR1 is KGHSH, CDR2 LQKENI, per germline. Trimming removed 6 bases at V and 5 bases at J, with 16 bases between. The CDR3 consists of 15 residues.

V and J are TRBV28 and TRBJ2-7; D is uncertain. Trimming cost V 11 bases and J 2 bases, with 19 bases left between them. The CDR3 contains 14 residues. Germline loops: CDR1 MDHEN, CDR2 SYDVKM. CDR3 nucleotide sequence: TGTGCCTCCGCCAGATCGGGCTCAACCTACGAGCAGTACTTC. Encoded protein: CASARSGSTYEQYF.

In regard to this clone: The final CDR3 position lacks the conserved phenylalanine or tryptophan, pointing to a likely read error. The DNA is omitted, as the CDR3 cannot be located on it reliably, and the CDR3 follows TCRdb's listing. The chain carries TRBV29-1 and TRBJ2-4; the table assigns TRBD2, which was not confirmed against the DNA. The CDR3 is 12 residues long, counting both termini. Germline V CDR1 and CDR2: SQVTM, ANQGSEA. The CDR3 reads CSVEIAGGPGVV.

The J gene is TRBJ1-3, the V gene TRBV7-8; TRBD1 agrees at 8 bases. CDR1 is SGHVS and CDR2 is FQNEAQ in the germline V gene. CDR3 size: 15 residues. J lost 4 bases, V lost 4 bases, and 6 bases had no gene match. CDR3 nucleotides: TGTGCCAGCAGCTCCGGACAGGGATCAGGAAACACCATATATTTT. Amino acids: CASSSGQGSGNTIYF.

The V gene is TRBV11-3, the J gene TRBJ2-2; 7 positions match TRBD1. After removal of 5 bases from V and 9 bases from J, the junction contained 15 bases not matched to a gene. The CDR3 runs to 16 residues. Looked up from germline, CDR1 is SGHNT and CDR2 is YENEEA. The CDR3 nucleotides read TGTGCCAGCAGCCCGACAGGGATGGGGAGTACCAGGGAGCTGTTTTTT. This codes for CASSPTGMGSTRELFF.

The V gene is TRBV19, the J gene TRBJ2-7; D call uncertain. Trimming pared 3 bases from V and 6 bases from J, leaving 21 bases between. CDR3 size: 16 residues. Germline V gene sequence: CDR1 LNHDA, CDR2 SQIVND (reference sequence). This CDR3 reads CASSIRLNLGVAEQYF. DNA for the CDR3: TGTGCCAGTAGTATCCGCCTCAATCTAGGAGTTGCCGAGCAGTACTTC.

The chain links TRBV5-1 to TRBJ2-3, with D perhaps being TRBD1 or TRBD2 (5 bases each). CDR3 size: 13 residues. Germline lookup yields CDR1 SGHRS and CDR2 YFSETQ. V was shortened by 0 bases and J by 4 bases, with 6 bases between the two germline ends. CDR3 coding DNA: TGCGCCAGCAGCTTGGGAGGGGCAGATACGCAGTATTTT. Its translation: CASSLGGADTQYF.

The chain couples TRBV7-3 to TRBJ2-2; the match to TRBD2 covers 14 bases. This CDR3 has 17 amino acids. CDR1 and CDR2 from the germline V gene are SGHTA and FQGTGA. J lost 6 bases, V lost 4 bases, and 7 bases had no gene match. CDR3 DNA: TGTGCCAGCAGCTACCTGGGACTAGCGGGAGTGTCCGGGGAGCTGTTTTTT. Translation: CASSYLGLAGVSGELFF.